This T cell receptor (beta chain) stems from a study of siplizumab effects on memory and regulatory T cells. Study outcomes and limitations: No more than a minor fraction of alloreactive clones could be traced back to unstimulated subsets. The authors could not assign a naive or memory phenotype to roughly 75-97% of proliferating CD4+ or CD8+ clones. Unstimulated naive T cells seemed to show more diversity than memory cells did, and they also seemed to be among the major contributors to the alloresponse.

About this clone: The antigen remains unidentified.

Only in-frame clones appear in the TCRdb table, and some are missing; sequencing was by immunoSEQ multiplex PCR. The data hold over 55,000 clones, with approximately 82% observed a single time. The CDR3 length is 15 residues. Input material: memory CD4+ T cells sorted from blood. The sequence came from a human donor in good health. The J gene is TRBJ2-2, the V gene TRBV21-1; the table's D gene call, TRBD1, was not cross checked with the DNA. TRBV21-1 is a pseudogene locus. The CDR3 protein is CASSNGAGNTGELFF. The CDR3 DNA reads TGTGCCAGCAGCAATGGGGCAGGGAACACCGGGGAGCTGTTTTTT.